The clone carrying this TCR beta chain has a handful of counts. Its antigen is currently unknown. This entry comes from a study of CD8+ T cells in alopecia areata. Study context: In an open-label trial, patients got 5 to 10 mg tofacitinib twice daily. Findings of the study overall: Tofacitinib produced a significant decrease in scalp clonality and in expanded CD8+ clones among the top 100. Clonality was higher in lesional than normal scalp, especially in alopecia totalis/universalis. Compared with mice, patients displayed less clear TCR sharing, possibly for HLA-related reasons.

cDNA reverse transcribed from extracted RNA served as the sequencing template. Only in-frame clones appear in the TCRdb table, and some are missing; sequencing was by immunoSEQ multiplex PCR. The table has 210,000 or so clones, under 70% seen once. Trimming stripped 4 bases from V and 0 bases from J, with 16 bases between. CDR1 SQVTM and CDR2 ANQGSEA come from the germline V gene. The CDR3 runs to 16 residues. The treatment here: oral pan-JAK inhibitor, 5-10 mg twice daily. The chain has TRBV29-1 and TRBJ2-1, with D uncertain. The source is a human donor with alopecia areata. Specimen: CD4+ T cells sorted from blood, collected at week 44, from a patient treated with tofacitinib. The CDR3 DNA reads TGCAGCGTTGGGCCGGTTGGGCGGAGCTCCTACAATGAGCAGTTCTTC. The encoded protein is CSVGPVGRSSYNEQFF.